The 29 T cell receptor beta chains in this list originate from one sample, sequenced in a study of regulatory dendritic cells for organ transplantation. Sequenced by immunoSEQ multiplex PCR; TCRdb stores in-frame clones only, minus some. In the table there are thousands of clones, 45% to 65% of which are singletons. Antigen specificity for these receptors is unknown. CFSE-labeled sorted T cells met regulatory or mature dendritic cells for less than 6 days. What was sequenced was memory CD8+ T cells from blood cultured with dendritic cells. Subset defined: CD45RO+ memory T cells. Source of these receptors: a human donor in good health.

This clone was counted only a few times. The chain carries TRBV6-1 and TRBJ1-3; 8 bases line up with TRBD1. V shed 8 bases and J 0 bases; nucleotides not matched to a gene: 3. The germline V gene encodes CDR1 MNHNS and CDR2 SASEGT. CDR3 length equals 14 residues. The CDR3 nucleotides read TGTGCCAGCCTTGACAGGGGCTCTGGAAACACCATATATTTT. This encodes CASLDRGSGNTIYF.

This clone was recorded a few times. This chain joins TRBV6-5 and TRBJ1-4; 8 nucleotides agree with TRBD1. CDR1 and CDR2 (germline): MNHEY, SVGAGI. CDR3 length: 16 residues. J gave up 9 bases and V 2 bases, and 11 bases lay outside the gene matches. The CDR3 spells CASSYLQTGADKKLFF. The CDR3 bases are TGTGCCAGCAGTTACCTGCAGACAGGGGCAGATAAAAAACTGTTTTTT.

As regards this clone: One end of the junction varies from germline; a read error may be responsible. J is TRBJ1-2 and V is TRBV29-1; D possibly corresponds to TRBD1 (6 bases). The CDR3 covers 15 residues. Germline CDR1 is SQVTM and CDR2 is ANQGSEA. Here the CDR3 DNA reads TGCAGCGTCGAAGGGACGGGGGGCCGCAGTTATGGCTACACCTTC. Encoded protein: CSVEGTGGRSYGYTF.

The chain carries TRBV14 and TRBJ2-1; 7 bases line up with TRBD1. CDR1 is SGHDN and CDR2 is FVKESK in the germline V gene. The V gene end was trimmed by 0 bases and the J gene end by 7 bases; junction bases not matched to a gene: 9. This CDR3 region has 16 residues. The chain's CDR3 is CASSQDLTGARNEQFF. Written as DNA, the CDR3 is TGTGCCAGCAGCCAAGATTTAACAGGGGCGAGGAATGAGCAGTTCTTC.

The gene calls are TRBV27 and TRBJ2-7, with TRBD1 matching over 8 bases. Germline CDR1 and CDR2: MNHEY and SMNVEV (reference sequence). This CDR3 contains 15 residues. J gave up 2 bases and V 0 bases, and 3 bases lay outside the gene matches. The chain's CDR3 is CASSLSSGQAYEQYF. CDR3 DNA: TGTGCCAGCAGTTTATCGTCGGGACAGGCCTACGAGCAGTACTTC.

This clone was seen once. The chain is built from TRBV5-5 and TRBJ1-2; 7 positions agree with TRBD1. V lost 4 bases, J lost 3 bases, and 18 bases stayed unmatched. This CDR3 region has 18 residues. Per germline, CDR1 SGHKS and CDR2 YYEKEE (reference sequence). As DNA, the CDR3 is TGTGCCAGCAGCCCAACTGACAGGGCGGCCCGGTGGGACTATGGCTACACCTTC. Translated: CASSPTDRAARWDYGYTF.

The chain uses TRBV4-1 and TRBJ2-1; the match to TRBD2 covers 8 bases. V was clipped by 3 bases and J by 4 bases; unmatched bases: 11. The CDR3 totals 17 residues. Germline CDR1 MGHRA, CDR2 YSYEKL. CDR3 sequence reads: CASSHDFAGGLYNEQFF. CDR3 DNA sequence: TGCGCCAGCAGCCATGATTTTGCGGGGGGACTTTACAATGAGCAGTTCTTC.

CDR3 sequence (DNA): TGTGCCAGCAATGGAGTCCTCCAGGGGAATTACTATGGCTACACCTTC. Its protein product is CASNGVLQGNYYGYTF. The chain links TRBV25-1 to TRBJ1-2; D may be TRBD1 (6 bases). V dropped 7 bases and J dropped 3 bases, with 21 bases sitting between them. CDR1 is MGHDK, CDR2 SYGVNS, per germline. The CDR3 has 16 residues.

V usage is TRBV5-8 and J usage is TRBJ2-5; D perhaps matches TRBD1 (6 bases). Germline lookup yields CDR1 SGHTS and CDR2 YDEGEE. The CDR3 totals 13 residues. Trimming took 4 bases from V and 5 from J, leaving 12 bases between them. In DNA form, the CDR3 reads TGTGCCAGCAGCCCTCAGGGGTCTGAGACCCAGTACTTC. Translated: CASSPQGSETQYF.

This clone is medium-sized (0.01 to 0.1%). Here the CDR3 reads CASSLGVAVYNEQFF. The CDR3 DNA is TGTGCCAGCAGCCTCGGGGTAGCGGTTTACAATGAGCAGTTCTTC. The chain recombines TRBV9 with TRBJ2-1, with D possibly matching TRBD2 (6 bases). The ends were cut back, 4 bases at V and 4 bases at J, with 15 bases in the middle. Germline assignment: CDR1 SGDLS and CDR2 YYNGEE. CDR3 length: 15 residues.

The rearrangement uses TRBV13 and TRBJ2-1; tentative D call: TRBD2 (6 bases). Trimming removed 5 bases from V and 4 bases from J, with 15 bases in between. The CDR3 spans 15 residues. Germline V gene data show CDR1 as PRHDT and CDR2 as FYEKMQ (reference sequence). CDR3 DNA sequence: TGTGCCAGCAGCCGCCGGGACTTCGGATACAATGAGCAGTTCTTC. Amino acids: CASSRRDFGYNEQFF.

The V gene is TRBV4-3, the J gene TRBJ2-1; unclear D gene. CDR3 length: 16 residues. The V and J ends lost 0 bases and 2 bases respectively, with 11 bases between them. Per the germline V gene, CDR1 is LGHNA and CDR2 is YSLEER. This chain's CDR3 is CASSQDMFVTYNEQFF. The CDR3 DNA reads as TGCGCCAGCAGCCAAGATATGTTTGTTACCTACAATGAGCAGTTCTTC.

J is TRBJ2-1 and V is TRBV6-4; TRBD2 aligns across 14 bases. CDR1 is MRHNA, CDR2 SNTAGT, per germline. V shed 2 bases and J 7 bases; nucleotides not matched to a gene: 1. This CDR3 has 15 residues. CDR3 sequence reads: CASSDGTSGGNEQFF. The CDR3 bases are TGTGCCAGCAGTGACGGGACTAGCGGGGGTAATGAGCAGTTCTTC.

By sample share, this clone is large. Written as DNA, the CDR3 is TGTGCCAGTAGTTGGGGACAGGGCTACGAGCAGTACTTC. It translates to CASSWGQGYEQYF. The rearrangement uses TRBV19 and TRBJ2-7; 9 positions agree with TRBD1. The CDR3 length is 13 residues. CDR1 and CDR2 (germline): LNHDA, SQIVND (reference sequence). The V segment lost 5 bases and the J segment 3 bases; nucleotides outside the gene matches: 2.

In this sample, this clone turned up a few times. The same CDR3 is also encoded by other DNA sequences in this sample. V is TRBV11-2 and J is TRBJ2-1; D remains ambiguous. The germline CDR1 and CDR2 sequences are SGHAT and FQNNGV. CDR3 length equals 16 residues. Trimming shortened V by 5 bases and J by 4 bases, and 18 bases separated the two germline ends. In DNA form, the CDR3 reads TGTGCCAGCAGCCTATATCCCGTGCAAGCATACAATGAGCAGTTCTTC. The encoded protein is CASSLYPVQAYNEQFF. Combining the CDR3 with reference TRBV11-2 and TRBJ2-1 gives the whole variable domain EAGVAQSPRYKIIEKRQSVAFWCNPISGHATLYWYQQILGQGPKLLIQFQNNGVVDDSQLPKDRFSAERLKGVDSTLKIQPAKLEDSAVYLCASSLYPVQAYNEQFFGPGTRLTVL.

This clone was counted only a few times. V is TRBV7-9 and J is TRBJ1-1; 8 nucleotides agree with TRBD1. V dropped 4 bases and J dropped 3; count of bases not matched to a gene: 4. The CDR3 extends over 14 amino acids. CDR1 and CDR2 (germline): SEHNR, FQNEAQ (reference sequence). CDR3 coding DNA: TGTGCCAGCAGCTCGACAGGGGAGGACACTGAAGCTTTCTTT. It yields the protein CASSSTGEDTEAFF.

The genes are TRBV10-3 and TRBJ1-1; D might be TRBD1 (5 bases). Germline loops: CDR1 ENHRY, CDR2 SYGVKD. This CDR3 contains 15 residues. Trimming pared 0 bases from V and 7 bases from J, leaving 15 bases between. The chain's CDR3 is CAISESKMAGGEAFF. The CDR3, as DNA: TGTGCCATCAGTGAGTCGAAGATGGCGGGGGGTGAAGCTTTCTTT.

This chain connects TRBV7-9 to TRBJ2-7; D is perhaps TRBD2 (6 bases). The V end was cut by 6 bases, the J end by 2 bases, with 11 bases between. The germline gives CDR1 SEHNR, CDR2 FQNEAQ (reference sequence). CDR3 length equals 13 residues. The CDR3 here is CASSPRGPYEQYF. The CDR3 coding sequence is TGTGCCAGCAGTCCGCGGGGCCCCTACGAGCAGTACTTC.

This clone has only a few counts. The V gene is TRBV7-3, the J gene TRBJ2-1, with 7 bases matching TRBD1. The J segment lost 1 base and the V segment lost 4 bases, leaving 4 bases of the junction unmatched. Per germline, CDR1 SGHTA and CDR2 FQGTGA. The CDR3 is made up of 15 amino acids. CDR3 loop: CASSSRDSSYNEQFF. CDR3 nucleotide sequence: TGTGCCAGCAGCTCGAGGGACAGTTCCTACAATGAGCAGTTCTTC.

By its share, this clone is large (0.1 to 1%). The V call is TRBV5-1, the J call TRBJ1-1; TRBD1 matches 7 bases. Germline V gene sequence: CDR1 SGHRS, CDR2 YFSETQ. Unmatched junction bases numbered 12, after V lost 2 bases and J lost 2 bases. The CDR3 length is 17 residues. DNA for the CDR3: TGCGCCAGCAGCTTTGGGGACAGAGGACAAAGTAACACTGAAGCTTTCTTT. It encodes CASSFGDRGQSNTEAFF.

The chain links TRBV9 to TRBJ2-1; TRBD2 matches 9 bases. CDR1 is SGDLS, CDR2 YYNGEE, per germline. The V and J ends lost 4 bases and 4 bases, in that order; junction bases with no gene match: 15. The CDR3 length is 18 residues. In nucleotides, the CDR3 is TGTGCCAGCAGCCTCCCCCCTCTACGCGGGGGGGGGTACAATGAGCAGTTCTTC. Translation gives CASSLPPLRGGGYNEQFF.

Within the sample, this clone is medium-sized. The chain employs TRBV2 and TRBJ1-3; the match to TRBD1 covers 8 bases. The CDR3 totals 14 residues. V dropped 5 bases and J dropped 2; count of bases not matched to a gene: 2. CDR1 is SNHLY, CDR2 FYNNEI, per germline. The CDR3 nucleotides are TGTGCCAGCAGTCACAGGGGGACTGGAAACACCATATATTTT. The encoded protein is CASSHRGTGNTIYF.

This chain joins TRBV6-9 and TRBJ2-2; D possibly corresponds to TRBD1 (6 bases). Germline V gives CDR1 MNHGY, CDR2 SVAAGI. V lost 3 bases, J lost 6 bases, and 11 bases lay in between. The CDR3 sequence is 14 residues long. The CDR3 protein is CASSYSRGSGELFF. CDR3 nucleotide sequence: TGTGCCAGCAGTTACTCGAGGGGGTCCGGGGAGCTGTTTTTT.

The chain is built from TRBV7-9 and TRBJ2-7, with TRBD2 as a possible D gene (5 bases). The V gene's germline CDR1 is SEHNR and CDR2 FQNEAQ (reference sequence). The V and J ends lost 6 bases and 5 bases respectively, with 17 bases between them. The CDR3 is 14 residues long. CDR3 sequence reads: CASSPPSGGNEQYF. CDR3 sequence (DNA): TGTGCCAGCAGTCCTCCGAGCGGTGGGAACGAGCAGTACTTC.

In this sample, this clone turned up a few times. This may be a read error, as it is one base from a much larger clone. The same CDR3 also results from other DNA sequences found in this sample. The chain links TRBV7-9 to TRBJ2-5; 8 bases agree with TRBD2. From germline, CDR1 is SEHNR and CDR2 FQNEAQ (reference sequence). Unmatched junction bases numbered 3, after V lost 2 bases and J lost 1 base. The CDR3 is made up of 15 amino acids. This CDR3 reads CASSLPLAGQETQYF. For the CDR3, the DNA is TGTGCCAGCAGCTTACCCCTAGCGGGCCAAGAGACCCAGTACTTC. The full variable domain, completed using reference TRBV7-9 and TRBJ2-5, is DTGVSQNPRHKITKRGQNVTFRCDPISEHNRLYWYRQTLGQGPEFLTYFQNEAQLEKSRLLSDRFSAERPKGSFSTLEIQRTEQGDSAMYLCASSLPLAGQETQYFGPGTRLLVL.

This clone is deemed large. The J gene is TRBJ2-1, the V gene TRBV7-2, with 14 bases matching TRBD2. The CDR3 length is 16 residues. Germline V gives CDR1 SGHTA, CDR2 FQGNSA. After removal of 5 bases from V and 8 bases from J, the junction contained 8 bases not matched to a gene. The CDR3 DNA reads TGTGCCAGCAGCATAGGTGGGACTAGCGGGGGTTATGAGCAGTTCTTC. This codes for CASSIGGTSGGYEQFF.

This clone was picked up one time. The chain joins TRBV4-2 to TRBJ2-1; TRBD2 matches at 7 bases. The V gene end was trimmed by 6 bases and the J gene end by 6 bases; junction bases not matched to a gene: 11. Germline CDR1 is LGHNA and CDR2 is YNFKEQ. The CDR3 is 15 amino acids. CDR3 coding DNA: TGTGCCAGCAGAGAGAGGGGAGGGACTACCAATGAGCAGTTCTTC. Translating gives CASRERGGTTNEQFF.

A word on this clone: One junction end does not reproduce the germline sequence, and a read error may be involved. The same CDR3 also results from other DNA sequences found in this sample. Written as DNA, the CDR3 is TGTGCTAGCAGCCAAGATAATAGAGGCACAGATACGCAGTATTTT. It specifies CASSQDNRGTDTQYF. This chain connects TRBV4-2 to TRBJ2-3; no clear D gene. The CDR3 has 15 amino acids. The germline V gene has CDR1 LGHNA and CDR2 YNFKEQ.

V gene TRBV10-3 combines with J gene TRBJ2-7; 7 bases map to TRBD1. This CDR3 comprises 15 residues. The junction had 9 bases not matched to a gene; V was cut back by 3 bases and J by 4 bases. Per the germline V gene, CDR1 is ENHRY and CDR2 is SYGVKD. The CDR3 protein is CAISEVTDREYEQYF. CDR3 DNA: TGTGCCATCAGTGAAGTGACTGACAGGGAATACGAGCAGTACTTC.